This T cell receptor (beta chain) was retrieved from a study of cytomegalovirus exposure and HLA in healthy donors. Germline lookup yields CDR1 SEHNR and CDR2 FQNEAQ (reference sequence). The CDR3 runs 14 residues. About this clone: Germline and junction disagree at one end, which may indicate a read error.

PCR amplification relied on 60 Vbeta primers (plus 13 Jbeta primers). Assay used: immunoSEQ multiplex PCR; TCRdb lists only in-frame clones, some missing. The top ten clones hold 6.5% of a sample with roughly 130,000 clones, approximately 72% of them seen once. This chain joins TRBV7-9 and TRBJ2-1; no clear D gene. The origin of this receptor is a woman aged 55-70 years in good health and CMV-seronegative. Sequenced sample: PBMCs. The CDR3 DNA follows: TGTTCCAGCAGCTCAACTACCCGGTACAATGAGCAGTTCTTC. It codes for CSSSSTTRYNEQFF.